A single sample is the source of the 27 T cell receptor beta chains below, sequenced in a study of T cell responses to AZD1222 COVID-19 vaccine. Repertoires were generated with immunoSEQ multiplex PCR, while TCRdb's copy carries only in-frame clones and drops some. The sample has around 180,000 clones; almost 90% are singletons. This specimen consisted of peripheral blood, obtained on day 0 of AZD1222 vaccination. Receptors originate from an adult in good health.

The V call is TRBV28, the J call TRBJ1-2; 7 bases line up with TRBD1. Looked up from germline, CDR1 is MDHEN and CDR2 is SYDVKM. This CDR3 is 15 amino acids long. The trim removed 3 bases at V and 1 base at J, leaving 5 bases unmatched. The CDR3 coding sequence is TGTGCCAGCAGTTTGCAACAGGGGATTAACTATGGCTACACCTTC. Amino acid sequence: CASSLQQGINYGYTF.

The genes are TRBV7-9 and TRBJ1-1; 8 bases are shared with TRBD1. Germline CDR1 reads SEHNR; CDR2 reads FQNEAQ (reference sequence). V lost 2 bases to trimming and J lost 3 bases; unmatched junction nucleotides: 2. CDR3 length: 14 residues. Here the CDR3 reads CASSLYRGDTEAFF. DNA for the CDR3: TGTGCCAGCAGCTTATACAGGGGGGACACTGAAGCTTTCTTT.

The V gene is TRBV7-6, the J gene TRBJ1-4, with D hard to call. The CDR3 has 16 residues. Trimming took 2 bases from V and 0 from J, leaving 10 bases between them. Germline CDR1 reads SGHVS; CDR2 reads FNYEAQ. CDR3 nucleotides: TGTGCCAGCAGCTTATTCCCTGACGCAACTAATGAAAAACTGTTTTTT. Protein product: CASSLFPDATNEKLFF.

This sequence joins TRBV13 and TRBJ1-2, with D possibly being TRBD1 (6 bases). This CDR3 is built from 13 residues. V was trimmed by 1 base and J by 6 bases, leaving 9 bases between them. CDR1 PRHDT and CDR2 FYEKMQ come from the germline V gene (reference sequence). Written as DNA, the CDR3 is TGTGCCAGCAGCTTAGTGGGGGCGGATGGCTACACCTTC. This encodes CASSLVGADGYTF.

This clone was detected once. The gene calls are TRBV27 and TRBJ2-2, with a possible D match to TRBD2 (7 bases). V lost 6 bases, J lost 7 bases, and 15 bases lay in between. The germline gives CDR1 MNHEY, CDR2 SMNVEV (reference sequence). The CDR3 covers 14 residues. The CDR3 nucleotides are TGTGCCAGCAGCGGGGGGCTGAAAGTCGGGGAGCTGTTTTTT. Its protein product is CASSGGLKVGELFF.

The chain is built from TRBV7-2 and TRBJ2-7; D ambiguous. This CDR3 spans 14 amino acids. Germline loops: CDR1 SGHTA, CDR2 FQGNSA. The V and J ends lost 1 base and 2 bases respectively, with 9 bases between them. Written as DNA, the CDR3 is TGTGCCAGCAGCTTAGGGCAGGCAGCCTACGAGCAGTACTTC. Protein product: CASSLGQAAYEQYF.

The J gene is TRBJ1-4, the V gene TRBV7-8, with D possibly TRBD1 on 6 matching bases. The CDR3 covers 16 residues. Germline V lookup: CDR1 SGHVS, CDR2 FQNEAQ. V lost 0 bases and J lost 3, with 11 bases in between. The CDR3 sequence is CASSLAWGRANEKLFF. The CDR3 region has the DNA TGTGCCAGCAGCTTAGCCTGGGGGCGGGCTAATGAAAAACTGTTTTTT.

The V call is TRBV24-1, the J call TRBJ1-4; D might be TRBD1 (5 bases). V was pared by 3 bases and J by 2 bases, with 9 bases between. The CDR3 has 15 residues. Germline CDR1 reads KGHDR; CDR2 reads SFDVKD. CDR3 residues: CATSDSRDTNEKLFF. DNA of the CDR3: TGTGCCACCAGTGATAGCCGGGACACTAATGAAAAACTGTTTTTT.

V usage is TRBV5-1 and J usage is TRBJ1-4; the D gene is possibly TRBD1 (5 bases). Germline V gene data show CDR1 as SGHRS and CDR2 as YFSETQ. There are 14 residues in the CDR3. V lost 0 bases and J lost 6, with 9 bases in between. For the CDR3, the DNA is TGCGCCAGCAGCTTGGATAGGGGTGATGAAAAACTGTTTTTT. Translation: CASSLDRGDEKLFF. Full variable domain (missing parts from reference TRBV5-1 and TRBJ1-4): KAGVTQTPRYLIKTRGQQVTLSCSPISGHRSVSWYQQTPGQGLQFLFEYFSETQRNKGNFPGRFSGRQFSNSRSEMNVSTLELGDSALYLCASSLDRGDEKLFFGSGTQLSVL.

V usage is TRBV5-4 and J usage is TRBJ2-1; 9 bases are shared with TRBD2. Germline CDR1 reads SGHNT; CDR2 reads YYREEE (reference sequence). The trim removed 0 bases at V and 1 base at J, leaving 5 bases unmatched. This CDR3 has 17 amino acids. CDR3 residues: CASSLAAGGASYNEQFF. The CDR3, as DNA: TGTGCCAGCAGCTTGGCGGCGGGGGGGGCGTCCTACAATGAGCAGTTCTTC.

The rearrangement links TRBV6-5 to TRBJ1-2; no definite D call. V gave up 6 bases and J gave up 8 bases, with 16 bases separating them. The CDR3 is 13 amino acids. Germline assignment: CDR1 MNHEY and CDR2 SVGAGI. CDR3 DNA sequence: TGTGCCAGCAGACTAGACGGGGATGGGGGCTACACCTTC. This gives the protein CASRLDGDGGYTF.

V usage is TRBV30 and J usage is TRBJ1-5, with a tentative D call TRBD1 (5 bases). The germline V gene encodes CDR1 GTSNPN and CDR2 SVGIG (reference sequence). This CDR3 spans 17 amino acids. Trimming pared 3 bases from V and 0 bases from J, leaving 18 bases between. The CDR3 spells CAWSDTGRILSNQPQHF. CDR3 nucleotide sequence: TGTGCCTGGAGCGATACGGGACGTATTCTTAGCAATCAGCCCCAGCATTTT.

The V and J genes are TRBV19 and TRBJ2-5; D is possibly TRBD1 (6 bases). Trimming left V 4 bases short and J 5 bases short, with 14 bases between. Germline V gives CDR1 LNHDA, CDR2 SQIVND (reference sequence). This CDR3 has 14 residues. The CDR3 sequence is CASSTHRAPETQYF. DNA for the CDR3: TGTGCCAGTAGTACCCACAGGGCACCTGAGACCCAGTACTTC.

The chain has TRBV27 and TRBJ1-1; D uncertain. Germline V gene sequence: CDR1 MNHEY, CDR2 SMNVEV (reference sequence). This CDR3 is 14 amino acids long. V was pared by 2 bases and J by 4 bases, with 11 bases between. The CDR3 bases are TGTGCCAGCAGTTTAGGACGCAAAACCACTGAAGCTTTCTTT. It encodes CASSLGRKTTEAFF.

This chain links TRBV14 with TRBJ1-2; D ambiguous. CDR1 is SGHDN, CDR2 FVKESK, per germline. This CDR3 spans 13 amino acids. The V end lost 4 bases, the J end lost 5 bases, and 11 bases lay between the germline ends. The CDR3 coding sequence is TGTGCCAGCAGCCCCTCGGGTAGATATGGCTACACCTTC. Translated, it gives CASSPSGRYGYTF.

This clone was detected once. The chain combines TRBV19 with TRBJ1-2; tentatively, D is TRBD1 (6 bases). CDR3 size: 15 residues. CDR1 LNHDA and CDR2 SQIVND come from the germline V gene (reference sequence). With 9 bases removed from V and 0 bases from J, the gap between germline ends came to 17 bases. The CDR3: CASGIGTLANYGYTF. CDR3 nucleotide sequence: TGTGCCAGCGGTATCGGGACACTAGCTAACTATGGCTACACCTTC.

The rearrangement joins TRBV30 to TRBJ1-2, with 8 bases identical to TRBD1. Trimming at V came to 0 bases and at J to 5 bases, leaving 14 bases not matched to a gene. Per the germline V gene, CDR1 is GTSNPN and CDR2 is SVGIG (reference sequence). CDR3 length: 17 residues. The chain's CDR3 is CAWSVTTGAGGAYGYTF. The CDR3, as DNA: TGTGCCTGGAGTGTAACGACAGGGGCTGGGGGGGCATATGGCTACACCTTC.

Turning to this clone: Other DNA variants within this sample encode the same CDR3. The V call is TRBV19, the J call TRBJ1-1; possible D gene TRBD1, 5 bases. Germline CDR1 and CDR2: LNHDA and SQIVND (reference sequence). The CDR3 totals 13 residues. V lost 2 bases to trimming and J lost 3 bases, with 7 bases between them. CDR3 in amino acids: CASSISRDTEAFF. DNA of the CDR3: TGTGCCAGTAGTATATCCAGGGACACTGAAGCTTTCTTT.

The rearrangement joins TRBV6-5 to TRBJ1-1; maybe TRBD1 (5 bases). The germline V gene encodes CDR1 MNHEY and CDR2 SVGAGI. The CDR3 extends over 16 amino acids. Trimming cost V 2 bases and J 0 bases, with 13 bases left between them. As DNA, the CDR3 is TGTGCCAGCAGTTACGGGGGAGCTACAATGAACACTGAAGCTTTCTTT. Translation gives CASSYGGATMNTEAFF.

The rearrangement links TRBV15 to TRBJ1-5; weak D call: TRBD1 (6 bases). Germline CDR1 and CDR2: LNHNV and YYDKDF (reference sequence). This CDR3 spans 13 amino acids. Trimming took 2 bases from V and 4 from J, leaving 6 bases between them. The chain's CDR3 is CATSRQGNQPQHF. The CDR3, as DNA: TGTGCCACCAGCAGACAGGGGAATCAGCCCCAGCATTTT.

The J gene is TRBJ2-5, the V gene TRBV5-1; possible D gene TRBD2, 5 bases. The CDR3 totals 17 residues. CDR1 is SGHRS, CDR2 YFSETQ, per germline. Trimming left V 1 base short and J 5 bases short, with 21 bases between. CDR3 in amino acids: CASSLQATNPRGETQYF. CDR3 DNA: TGCGCCAGCAGCTTGCAGGCCACTAACCCCCGAGGGGAGACCCAGTACTTC.

The CDR3 DNA sequence: TGTGCCACCCAAAGGGGCCCTATCCGCAATGAGCAGTTCTTC. This sequence encodes CATQRGPIRNEQFF. The chain couples TRBV19 to TRBJ2-1; TRBD1 is a possible D gene (5 bases). The CDR3 runs to 14 residues. CDR1 LNHDA and CDR2 SQIVND come from the germline V gene (reference sequence). The V and J ends lost 10 bases and 6 bases respectively, with 19 bases between them.

There are a few counts of this clone. The rearrangement links TRBV3-1 (or the pseudogene TRBV3-2) to TRBJ2-7, with D possibly being TRBD1 or TRBD2 (5 bases each). The germline V gene has CDR1 LGHDT and CDR2 YNNKEL (reference sequence). V lost 4 bases and J lost 3, with 10 bases in between. The CDR3 runs 13 residues. The chain's CDR3 is CASSRRDHYEQYF. CDR3 DNA: TGTGCCAGCAGCCGCCGGGACCACTACGAGCAGTACTTC.

A single count supports this clone. The chain joins TRBV9 to TRBJ1-2; 7 positions match TRBD1. Germline V CDR1 and CDR2: SGDLS, YYNGEE. The CDR3 totals 16 residues. Germline trimming cut 3 bases from V and 4 bases from J; bases unmatched to any gene: 12. CDR3 in DNA: TGTGCCAGCAGCGCTGCATTCGGGACAGACCTCTATGGCTACACCTTC. As protein: CASSAAFGTDLYGYTF.

V and J are TRBV5-6 and TRBJ1-2, with 7 bases matching TRBD1. The CDR3 covers 15 residues. J was trimmed by 5 bases and V by 4 bases; bases with no gene match: 11. Germline CDR1 and CDR2: SGHDT and YYEEEE. The CDR3 sequence: CASSRRQGSGYGYTF. The CDR3 bases are TGTGCCAGCAGCCGGCGACAGGGTTCGGGTTATGGCTACACCTTC.

The gene calls are TRBV15 and TRBJ1-5; D uncertain. From germline, CDR1 is LNHNV and CDR2 YYDKDF (reference sequence). V was cut by 0 bases and J by 6 bases, with 12 bases left in between. The CDR3 extends over 15 amino acids. The CDR3 loop reads CATSRERSPGQPQHF. DNA for the CDR3: TGTGCCACCAGCAGAGAGAGGAGCCCGGGTCAGCCCCAGCATTTT.

This clone was detected only once. This chain links TRBV6-5 with TRBJ1-1; D is ambiguous. CDR1 is MNHEY and CDR2 is SVGAGI in the germline V gene. The length of the CDR3 is 15 residues. Trimming pared 0 bases from V and 1 base from J, leaving 9 bases between. As DNA, the CDR3 is TGTGCCAGCAGTTACTCGGGATGGCGGAACACTGAAGCTTTCTTT. As protein: CASSYSGWRNTEAFF.